This TCR beta chain was found in a study of T cell responses to AZD1222 COVID-19 vaccine. Assay: immunoSEQ multiplex PCR; the TCRdb copy retains only in-frame clones and omits some. The sample yields about 150,000 clones, over 75% seen once. Germline V gene lookup returns CDR1 MDHEN and CDR2 SYDVKM. The V and J ends lost 3 bases and 5 bases respectively, with 17 bases between them. The CDR3 loop spans 15 amino acids. This receptor was taken from an adult in good health. The chain recombines TRBV28 with TRBJ2-7; D not resolved. This sample comprised peripheral blood, obtained on day 0 of AZD1222 vaccination. DNA of the CDR3: TGTGCCAGCAGTTTCGTCCAGCTTCCTCCAAACGAGCAGTACTTC. Its protein product is CASSFVQLPPNEQYF.